A selection of T cell receptor beta chains follows, all from one sample in a study of T cells in Graves' hyperthyroidism and ophthalmopathy. MiXCR was run by TCRdb on the multiplex PCR reads, yielding one entry per CDR3 protein. The data contain roughly 200,000 distinct CDR3 sequences, 15% to 20% of them seen just once; the ten biggest clones take up about 41%. Sequenced: blood. These TCRs come from a man aged 35-49 years with Graves' hyperthyroidism. The CDR3 runs from the conserved cysteine through the conserved F or W. The order of the fields is V gene, J gene, D gene, clone size, CDR3 DNA, CDR3 protein. D genes are given only for firm matches. Clone sizes are given selectively: once, few, many, or a class where the clone is expanded.

TRBV10-3	TRBJ1-1	-	many	TGTGCCATCAGTGAGTCGAGCAGGAACACTGAAGCTTTCTTT	CAISESSRNTEAFF
TRBV5-1	TRBJ2-5	TRBD1	many	TGCGCCAGCAGCTTCGAGGGGGCGGTAGAGACCCAGTACTTC	CASSFEGAVETQYF
TRBV18	TRBJ1-1	-	many	TGTGCCAGCTCACCACTGGAGGGCACTGAAGCTTTCTTT	CASSPLEGTEAFF
TRBV29-1	TRBJ1-3	-	many	TGCAGCGTTGATGATATACGGGGAAAGATGGGTGGAAACACCATATATTTT	CSVDDIRGKMGGNTIYF
TRBV28	TRBJ1-1	-	-	TGTGCCAGCAGGACGACAGCCACTGAAGCTTTCTTT	CASRTTATEAFF
TRBV5-4	TRBJ2-5	-	-	TGTGCCAGCAGCCGTCCCCAGGGAGAGACCCAGTACTTC	CASSRPQGETQYF
TRBV7-2	TRBJ2-3	-	many	TGTGCCAGCAGCTTAACCCCTTGGCACACAGATACGCAGTATTTT	CASSLTPWHTDTQYF
TRBV20-1	TRBJ1-2	TRBD1	many	TGCAGTGCTAGGACAGGGGGCGCGAACTATGGCTACACCTTC	CSARTGGANYGYTF
TRBV7-3	TRBJ2-3	-	many	TGTGCCAGCAGCTTATGGGGCCGGGACTCTGCTCGCGATACGCAGTATTTT	CASSLWGRDSARDTQYF
TRBV5-1	TRBJ2-3	TRBD1	many	TGCGCCAGCAGCTCGGGGTCGGGGACAGCCCCTAGCACAGATACGCAGTATTTT	CASSSGSGTAPSTDTQYF
TRBV7-3	TRBJ2-3	TRBD2	many	TGTGCCAGCAGCTCGGGACTAGCGGGGGGGGATCCCCACACAGATACGCAGTATTTT	CASSSGLAGGDPHTDTQYF
TRBV9	TRBJ2-1	TRBD1	many	TGTGCCAGCAGCCCCCGGACAGGCTACAATGAGCAGTTCTTC	CASSPRTGYNEQFF
TRBV6-2/TRBV6-3	TRBJ1-5	-	many	TGTGCCAGCAGTTACTCGATCGGGTATGGGGGGGCATATCAGCCCCAGCATTTT	CASSYSIGYGGAYQPQHF
TRBV7-8	TRBJ2-2	-	many	TGTGCCAGCAGCCCAGCCTTGGGGACACTGGACCCCGGGGAGCTGTTTTTT	CASSPALGTLDPGELFF
TRBV7-2	TRBJ2-3	TRBD2	few	TGTGCCAGCAGCTTAATGGCGGGGGGGCAAGATACGCAGTATTTT	CASSLMAGGQDTQYF
TRBV27	TRBJ1-2	-	-	TGTGCCAGCGCTGGCGGCAGGGTCTATGGCTACACCTTC	CASAGGRVYGYTF
TRBV5-1	TRBJ1-6	-	-	TGCGCCAGCAGAAAAGAGAGCTCCTATAATTCACCCCTCCACTTT	CASRKESSYNSPLHF
TRBV5-4	TRBJ2-2	-	many	TGTGCCAGCAGCTTCGAGGTCACCGGGGAGCTGTTTTTT	CASSFEVTGELFF
TRBV6-2/TRBV6-3	TRBJ2-5	-	-	TGTGCCAGCAGTAGTTCCCCCGGGGTAAGGACTGAGACCCAGTACTTC	CASSSSPGVRTETQYF
TRBV7-2	TRBJ1-5	TRBD1	many	TGTGCCAGCAGCTTCGACAGGGGGGGAAATCAGCCCCAGCATTTT	CASSFDRGGNQPQHF
TRBV12-3/TRBV12-4	TRBJ1-1	-	many	TGTGCCAGCAGCCTCGAGACTAACACTGAAGCTTTCTTT	CASSLETNTEAFF
TRBV7-9	TRBJ1-3	-	few	TGTGCCAGCAGCTCAGACCGGTCCGGAAACACCATATATTTT	CASSSDRSGNTIYF
TRBV5-5	TRBJ2-7	-	many	TGTGCCAGCAGCTTCCACTCGACGGTTAGCTACGAGCAGTACTTC	CASSFHSTVSYEQYF
TRBV27	TRBJ1-1	-	once	TGTGCCAGCGGAACTCAGGGGTTGTACACTGAAGCTTTCTTT	CASGTQGLYTEAFF
TRBV6-5	TRBJ2-7	TRBD1	few	TGTGCCAGCAGTTACGGACAGGGTACTCACGAGCAGTACTTC	CASSYGQGTHEQYF
TRBV7-6	TRBJ2-1	-	many	TGTGCCAGCAGCTTAGCAAGGAACAATGAGCAGTTCTTC	CASSLARNNEQFF
TRBV20-1	TRBJ1-1	-	-	TGCAGTGCTAGAAACAGCGGGCTGAACACTGAAGCTTTCTTT	CSARNSGLNTEAFF
TRBV4-2	TRBJ2-1	TRBD1	few	TGTGCCAGCAGCCAAGAAAGGACAGGGGGATACAATGAGCAGTTCTTC	CASSQERTGGYNEQFF
TRBV20-1	TRBJ2-3	-	many	TGCAGTGCTAGACGGGACAGCACAGATACGCAGTATTTT	CSARRDSTDTQYF
TRBV20-1	TRBJ2-7	-	many	TGCAGTGCTAGACGGCCAAGGCGGAGGGGCAACAACCCTTCCTACGAGCAGTACTTC	CSARRPRRRGNNPSYEQYF
TRBV24-1	TRBJ2-5	TRBD1	-	TGTGCCACCGAAGGACAGGAAGAGACCCAGTACTTC	CATEGQEETQYF
TRBV11-2	TRBJ2-7	-	many	TGTGCCAGCAGCCCCACCCCAGGGACGGTGACCTACGAGCAGTACTTC	CASSPTPGTVTYEQYF
TRBV6-1	TRBJ2-2	-	-	TGTGCCAGCAGTGAAGCCAGGGAAGGGGAGCTGTTTTTT	CASSEAREGELFF
TRBV7-2	TRBJ1-3	-	-	TGTGCCAGCAGCTTAGCGAGGGGCGGTTCTGGAAACACCATATATTTT	CASSLARGGSGNTIYF
TRBV5-5	TRBJ1-4	-	few	TGTGCCAGCAGCGGCCAGGCAACTAATGAAAAACTGTTTTTT	CASSGQATNEKLFF
TRBV10-3	TRBJ1-5	-	many	TGTGCCATCAGTTCGACAGGTGCAGATCAGCCCCAGCATTTT	CAISSTGADQPQHF